These T cell receptor beta chains were read from a single sample in a study of spatial heterogeneity in lung cancer. MiXCR, applied by TCRdb to the 5' RACE reads, yields one record per CDR3 protein. Of 3,000 to 4,000 distinct CDR3 sequences detected, 9% to 12% appear once; the ten largest clones hold 17%. The starting material was lung tumor tissue, obtained at surgery. Every receptor here comes from a female donor with early-stage non-small cell lung cancer. Each CDR3 is given without its conserved first and last residue. The order of the fields is J gene, V gene, CDR3 protein.

j_gene: TRBJ2-5; v_gene: TRBV20-1; CDR3aa: SARDTDQQETQY
j_gene: TRBJ2-5; v_gene: TRBV21-1; CDR3aa: ASSKRGRG
j_gene: TRBJ1-6; v_gene: TRBV27; CDR3aa: ASSQKSPGQGLYNSPLH
j_gene: TRBJ2-5; v_gene: TRBV7-9; CDR3aa: ASSTTGTGVTQY
j_gene: TRBJ1-4; v_gene: TRBV12-3/TRBV12-4; CDR3aa: ASSLVPRGKLF
j_gene: TRBJ1-4; v_gene: TRBV27; CDR3aa: ASSLSRGYGEKLF
j_gene: TRBJ1-1; v_gene: TRBV19; CDR3aa: ASTRVMNTEAF
j_gene: TRBJ1-4; v_gene: TRBV12-3/TRBV12-4; CDR3aa: ASSLYRGEELF
j_gene: TRBJ2-3; v_gene: TRBV5-5; CDR3aa: ASSLGAIGDTQY
j_gene: TRBJ1-6; v_gene: TRBV7-9; CDR3aa: ASSPKDRGNSPLH
j_gene: TRBJ2-2; v_gene: TRBV6-2/TRBV6-3; CDR3aa: ASSPGGPGELF
j_gene: TRBJ2-1; v_gene: TRBV5-6; CDR3aa: ASSLATGALSSYNEQF
j_gene: TRBJ1-5; v_gene: TRBV19; CDR3aa: ASSQTGISQPQH
j_gene: TRBJ2-7; v_gene: TRBV7-2; CDR3aa: ASSYLSIYEQY
j_gene: TRBJ2-3; v_gene: TRBV7-6; CDR3aa: ASSLSGQGITDTQY
j_gene: TRBJ2-5; v_gene: TRBV7-9; CDR3aa: ASSSRRGVETQY
j_gene: TRBJ2-7; v_gene: TRBV12-3/TRBV12-4; CDR3aa: ASSLLGPYEQY
j_gene: TRBJ2-3; v_gene: TRBV7-2; CDR3aa: ASSLGGRSYTDTQY
j_gene: TRBJ2-5; v_gene: TRBV11-2; CDR3aa: ASSLQGPKETQY
j_gene: TRBJ2-1; v_gene: TRBV6-6; CDR3aa: ASSYPGAGGNYNEQF
j_gene: TRBJ2-7; v_gene: TRBV28; CDR3aa: ASSLLQRLREQY
j_gene: TRBJ2-7; v_gene: TRBV11-3; CDR3aa: ASSLRPSSEQY
j_gene: TRBJ2-1; v_gene: TRBV27; CDR3aa: ASSLYGTGTYNEQF
j_gene: TRBJ2-5; v_gene: TRBV28; CDR3aa: ASSILGNQETQY
j_gene: TRBJ2-1; v_gene: TRBV13; CDR3aa: ASSKEGGGAPYNEQF
j_gene: TRBJ1-1; v_gene: TRBV3-1; CDR3aa: ASSQVGGRRRAF
j_gene: TRBJ2-3; v_gene: TRBV4-3; CDR3aa: ASSHPQGQGTDTQY
j_gene: TRBJ2-2; v_gene: TRBV5-5; CDR3aa: ASSLLAGRSGELF
j_gene: TRBJ1-4; v_gene: TRBV20-1; CDR3aa: SATGGTTNEKLF
j_gene: TRBJ2-7; v_gene: TRBV6-2/TRBV6-3; CDR3aa: ASSFGTTYEQY
j_gene: TRBJ2-1; v_gene: TRBV5-4; CDR3aa: ASSSLQRGDHNEQF
j_gene: TRBJ2-2; v_gene: TRBV7-6; CDR3aa: ASSQGVVAGELF
j_gene: TRBJ2-3; v_gene: TRBV5-1; CDR3aa: ASSLVVGRTDTQY
j_gene: TRBJ2-1; v_gene: TRBV29-1; CDR3aa: SVERTREQF
j_gene: TRBJ2-7; v_gene: TRBV20-1; CDR3aa: SARTRTSGVTYEQY
j_gene: TRBJ2-1; v_gene: TRBV12-5; CDR3aa: ASGLQTSGGAYNEQF
j_gene: TRBJ2-7; v_gene: TRBV4-2; CDR3aa: ASSQESTAISSYEQY
j_gene: TRBJ2-3; v_gene: TRBV7-2; CDR3aa: ASSGGGVRNTQY
j_gene: TRBJ2-1; v_gene: TRBV20-1; CDR3aa: SARDIGAYNEQF
j_gene: TRBJ2-1; v_gene: TRBV20-1; CDR3aa: SAGTSMTHNEQF
j_gene: TRBJ1-2; v_gene: TRBV27; CDR3aa: ASSKTTVNYGYT
j_gene: TRBJ2-1; v_gene: TRBV7-9; CDR3aa: ASSSPVAGHAEQF
j_gene: TRBJ2-3; v_gene: TRBV7-8; CDR3aa: ASSLDHGGGTDTQY
j_gene: TRBJ1-6; v_gene: TRBV10-3; CDR3aa: AISGTGRGVNSPLH
j_gene: TRBJ2-3; v_gene: TRBV7-2; CDR3aa: ASSRDPTGASDTQY
j_gene: TRBJ2-7; v_gene: TRBV9; CDR3aa: ASSKTGGSYEQY
j_gene: TRBJ2-2; v_gene: TRBV3-1; CDR3aa: ASSPFMSGGPDGELF
j_gene: TRBJ2-7; v_gene: TRBV5-1; CDR3aa: ASSPGLGPVEQY
j_gene: TRBJ2-5; v_gene: TRBV12-3/TRBV12-4; CDR3aa: ASSPNPGLKDSAQY
j_gene: TRBJ2-1; v_gene: TRBV18; CDR3aa: ASSPPPSNEQF
j_gene: TRBJ2-5; v_gene: TRBV7-2; CDR3aa: ASSSQGATQETQY
j_gene: TRBJ2-3; v_gene: TRBV4-1; CDR3aa: ASSQGQGGTDTQY
j_gene: TRBJ1-1; v_gene: TRBV4-3; CDR3aa: ASSQFDVDTEAF
j_gene: TRBJ2-7; v_gene: TRBV6-6; CDR3aa: ASSSTTKAGSYEQY
j_gene: TRBJ2-7; v_gene: TRBV20-1; CDR3aa: SARDRTSGIYEQY
j_gene: TRBJ2-2; v_gene: TRBV4-3; CDR3aa: ASSSRLGGGTGELF
j_gene: TRBJ2-3; v_gene: TRBV4-3; CDR3aa: ASSRHTSSASTDTQY